A selection of T cell receptor beta chains follows, all from one sample in a study of tumor and adjacent non-tumor tissue in lung cancer. TCRdb called the multiplex PCR reads again in MiXCR, with one record for every CDR3 protein. The repertoire holds tens of thousands of distinct CDR3 sequences, 80% seen once, with 10% to 15% in the top ten. Sequencing used lung tumor tissue. The receptors stem from a woman aged 50 to 60 with non-small cell lung cancer. Each CDR3 is given without its conserved first and last residue. D genes are given only for firm matches.

. TRBJ2-7 TRBV20-1 SALSVLEGPSYEQY
TRBD2 TRBJ2-3 TRBV20-1 SARGIAGGADTQY
. TRBJ1-6 TRBV6-5 ASSYSEPQTLYLH
TRBD1 TRBJ2-1 TRBV30 AWNVQGVEQF
TRBD2 TRBJ2-1 TRBV11-2 VRSQMILAGDNEQF
TRBD2 TRBJ2-2 TRBV29-1 SVVLMAGGVGELF
TRBD1 TRBJ2-2 TRBV20-1 SAREGSTGDLF
. TRBJ2-3 TRBV20-1 SASIGGDTQY
. TRBJ2-1 TRBV4-3 ASSHPWSNERF
. TRBJ2-7 TRBV12-3/TRBV12-4 ASALDSSYELY